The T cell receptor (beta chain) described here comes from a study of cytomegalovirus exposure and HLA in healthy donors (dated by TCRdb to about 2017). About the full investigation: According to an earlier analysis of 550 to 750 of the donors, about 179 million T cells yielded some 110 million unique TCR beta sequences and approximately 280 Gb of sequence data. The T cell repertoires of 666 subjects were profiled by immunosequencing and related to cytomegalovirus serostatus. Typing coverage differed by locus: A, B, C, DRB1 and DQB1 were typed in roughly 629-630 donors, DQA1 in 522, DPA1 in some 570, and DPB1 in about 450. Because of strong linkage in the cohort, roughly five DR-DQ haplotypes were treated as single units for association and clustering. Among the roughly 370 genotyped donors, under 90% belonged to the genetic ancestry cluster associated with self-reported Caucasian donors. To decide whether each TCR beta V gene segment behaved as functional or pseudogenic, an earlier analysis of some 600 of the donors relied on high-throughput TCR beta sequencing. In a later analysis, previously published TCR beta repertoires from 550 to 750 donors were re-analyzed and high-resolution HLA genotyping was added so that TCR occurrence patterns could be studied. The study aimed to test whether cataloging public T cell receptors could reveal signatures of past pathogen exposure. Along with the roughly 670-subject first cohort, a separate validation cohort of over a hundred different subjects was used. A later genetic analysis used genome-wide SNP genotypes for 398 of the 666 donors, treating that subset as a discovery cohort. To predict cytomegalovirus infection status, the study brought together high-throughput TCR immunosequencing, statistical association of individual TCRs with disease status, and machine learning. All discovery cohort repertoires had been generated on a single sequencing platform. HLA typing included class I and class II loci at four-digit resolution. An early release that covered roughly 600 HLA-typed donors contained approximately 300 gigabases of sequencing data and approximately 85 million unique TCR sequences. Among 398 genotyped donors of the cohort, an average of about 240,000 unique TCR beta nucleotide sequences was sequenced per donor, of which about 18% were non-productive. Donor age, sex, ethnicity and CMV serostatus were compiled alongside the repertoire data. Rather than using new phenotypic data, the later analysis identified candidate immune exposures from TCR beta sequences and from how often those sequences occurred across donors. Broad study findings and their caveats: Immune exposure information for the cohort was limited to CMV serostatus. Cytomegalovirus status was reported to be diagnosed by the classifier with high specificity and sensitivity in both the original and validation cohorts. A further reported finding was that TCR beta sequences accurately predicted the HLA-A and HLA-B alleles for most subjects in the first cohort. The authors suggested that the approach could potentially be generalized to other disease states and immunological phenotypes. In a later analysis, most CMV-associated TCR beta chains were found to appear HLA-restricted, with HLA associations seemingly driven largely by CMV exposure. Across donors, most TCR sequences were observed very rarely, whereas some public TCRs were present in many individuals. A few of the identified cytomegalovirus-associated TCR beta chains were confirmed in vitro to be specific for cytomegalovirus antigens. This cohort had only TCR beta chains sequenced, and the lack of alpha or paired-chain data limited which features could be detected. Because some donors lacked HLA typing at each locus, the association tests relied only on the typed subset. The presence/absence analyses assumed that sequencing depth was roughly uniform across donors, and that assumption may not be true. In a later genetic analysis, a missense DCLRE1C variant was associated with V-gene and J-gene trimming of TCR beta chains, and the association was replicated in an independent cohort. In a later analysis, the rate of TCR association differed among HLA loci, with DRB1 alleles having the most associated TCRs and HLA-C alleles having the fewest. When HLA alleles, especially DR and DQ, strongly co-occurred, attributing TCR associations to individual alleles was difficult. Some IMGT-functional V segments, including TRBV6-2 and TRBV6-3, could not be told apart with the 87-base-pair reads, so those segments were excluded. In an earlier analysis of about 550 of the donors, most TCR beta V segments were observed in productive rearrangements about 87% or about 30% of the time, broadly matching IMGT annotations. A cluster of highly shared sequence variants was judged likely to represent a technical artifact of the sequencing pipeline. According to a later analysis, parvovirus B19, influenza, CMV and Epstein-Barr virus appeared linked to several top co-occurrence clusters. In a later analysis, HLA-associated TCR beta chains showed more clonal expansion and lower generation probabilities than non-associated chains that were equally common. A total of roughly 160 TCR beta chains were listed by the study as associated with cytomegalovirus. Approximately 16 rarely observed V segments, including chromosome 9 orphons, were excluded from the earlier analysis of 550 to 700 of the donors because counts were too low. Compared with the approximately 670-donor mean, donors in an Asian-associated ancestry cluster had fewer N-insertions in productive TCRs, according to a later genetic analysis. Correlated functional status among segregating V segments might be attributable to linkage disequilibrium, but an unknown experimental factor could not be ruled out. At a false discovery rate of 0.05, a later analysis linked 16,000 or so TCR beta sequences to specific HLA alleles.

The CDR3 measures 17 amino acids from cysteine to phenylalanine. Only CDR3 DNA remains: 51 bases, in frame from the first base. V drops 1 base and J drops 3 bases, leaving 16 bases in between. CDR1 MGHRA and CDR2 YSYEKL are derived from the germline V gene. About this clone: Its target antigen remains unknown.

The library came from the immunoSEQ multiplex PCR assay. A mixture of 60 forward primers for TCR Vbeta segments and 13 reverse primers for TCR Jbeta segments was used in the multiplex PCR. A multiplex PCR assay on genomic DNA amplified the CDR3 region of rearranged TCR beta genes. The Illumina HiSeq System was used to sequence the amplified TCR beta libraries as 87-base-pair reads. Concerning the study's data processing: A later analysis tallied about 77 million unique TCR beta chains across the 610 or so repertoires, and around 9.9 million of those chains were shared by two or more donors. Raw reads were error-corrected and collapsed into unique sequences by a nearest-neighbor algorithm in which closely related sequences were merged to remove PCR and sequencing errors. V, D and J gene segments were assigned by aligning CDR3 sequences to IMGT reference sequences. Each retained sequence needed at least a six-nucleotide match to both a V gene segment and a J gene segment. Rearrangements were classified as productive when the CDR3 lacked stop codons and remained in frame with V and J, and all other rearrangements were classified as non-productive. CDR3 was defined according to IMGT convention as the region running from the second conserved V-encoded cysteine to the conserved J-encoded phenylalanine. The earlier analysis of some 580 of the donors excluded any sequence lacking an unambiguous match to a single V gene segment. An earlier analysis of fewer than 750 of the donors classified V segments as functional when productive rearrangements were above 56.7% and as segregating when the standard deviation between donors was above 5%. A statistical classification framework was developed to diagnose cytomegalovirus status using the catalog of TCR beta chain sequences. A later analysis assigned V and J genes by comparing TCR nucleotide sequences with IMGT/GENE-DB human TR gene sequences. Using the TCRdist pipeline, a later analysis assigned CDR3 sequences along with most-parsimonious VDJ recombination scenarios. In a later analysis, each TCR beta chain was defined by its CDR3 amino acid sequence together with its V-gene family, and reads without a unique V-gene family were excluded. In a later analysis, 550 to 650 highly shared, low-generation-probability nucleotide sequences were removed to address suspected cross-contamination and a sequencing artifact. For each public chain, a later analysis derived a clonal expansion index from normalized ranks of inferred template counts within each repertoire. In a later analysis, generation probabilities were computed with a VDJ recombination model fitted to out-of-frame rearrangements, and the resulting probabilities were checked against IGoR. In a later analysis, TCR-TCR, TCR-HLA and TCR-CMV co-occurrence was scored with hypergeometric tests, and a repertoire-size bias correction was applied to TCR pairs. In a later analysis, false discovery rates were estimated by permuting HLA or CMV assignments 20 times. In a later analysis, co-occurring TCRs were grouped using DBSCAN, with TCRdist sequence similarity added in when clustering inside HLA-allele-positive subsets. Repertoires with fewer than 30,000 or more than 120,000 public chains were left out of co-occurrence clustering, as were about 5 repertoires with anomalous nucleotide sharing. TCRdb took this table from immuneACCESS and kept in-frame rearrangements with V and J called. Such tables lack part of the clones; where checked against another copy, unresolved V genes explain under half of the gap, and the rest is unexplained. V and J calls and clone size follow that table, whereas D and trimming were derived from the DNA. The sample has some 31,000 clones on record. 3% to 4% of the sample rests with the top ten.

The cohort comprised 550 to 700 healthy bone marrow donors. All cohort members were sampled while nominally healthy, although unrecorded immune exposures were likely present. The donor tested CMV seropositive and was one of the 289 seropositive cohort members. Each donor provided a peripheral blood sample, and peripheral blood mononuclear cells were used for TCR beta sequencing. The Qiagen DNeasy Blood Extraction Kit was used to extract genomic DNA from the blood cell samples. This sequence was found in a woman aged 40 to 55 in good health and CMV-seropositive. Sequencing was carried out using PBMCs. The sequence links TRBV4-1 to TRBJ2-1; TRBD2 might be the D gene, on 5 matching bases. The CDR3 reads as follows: CASSQVDWRTGYNEQFF. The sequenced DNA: TGCGCCAGCAGCCAAGTAGATTGGAGGACTGGCTACAATGAGCAGTTCTTC.